A few counts support the clone carrying this T cell receptor (beta chain). V was shortened by 3 bases and J by 1 base, with 9 bases between the two germline ends. CDR3 length: 14 amino acids. The sample is drawn from a study of T cells after somatic rescue of genetic block. Profiled with immunoSEQ multiplex PCR; TCRdb holds only in-frame clones, not every one. The sample contains more than 9,500 clones, over 55% of which appear only once. The rearrangement links TRBV23-1 to TRBJ2-5, with D tentatively TRBD1 (5 bases). TRBV23-1 is designated an ORF whose function remains uncertain. The TCR was taken from a boy aged 5-17 years. The sequencing input was peripheral blood mononuclear cells (PBMCs). The DNA for the CDR3 is TGCGCCAGCAGTCATTACAGGATCCAAGAGACCCAGTACTTC. The encoded protein is CASSHYRIQETQYF.